This is a list of T cell receptor beta chains from one sample in a study of blood T cells in healthy people across ages. TCRdb re-analysed the 5' RACE reads in MiXCR, keeping a single row per CDR3 protein. The sample yields about 1,500,000 distinct CDR3 sequences, about 43% seen once. What was sequenced was blood. These receptors all stem from a woman aged 18-35 years in good health. Each CDR3 is given with its conserved first and last residue. Fields, in order: J gene, V gene, CDR3 protein.

J gene: TRBJ2-7; V gene: TRBV28; CDR3 protein: CASSYDYSYEQYF
J gene: TRBJ2-3; V gene: TRBV20-1; CDR3 protein: CSASSSIVDTQYF
J gene: TRBJ2-7; V gene: TRBV4-2; CDR3 protein: CASSQEPQGLAGVMSYEQYF
J gene: TRBJ1-2; V gene: TRBV9; CDR3 protein: CASRAYLPQGAYSGYTF
J gene: TRBJ2-7; V gene: TRBV5-5; CDR3 protein: CASSFSVTASDEQYF
J gene: TRBJ2-7; V gene: TRBV6-2/TRBV6-3; CDR3 protein: CASEGDRSSYEQYF
J gene: TRBJ1-1; V gene: TRBV18; CDR3 protein: CASSPQRGGATEAFF
J gene: TRBJ1-2; V gene: TRBV6-6; CDR3 protein: CASRGIGVHYGYTF
J gene: TRBJ1-6; V gene: TRBV7-7; CDR3 protein: CASSTDGNSPLHF
J gene: TRBJ2-5; V gene: TRBV9; CDR3 protein: CASSVWGDETQYF
J gene: TRBJ1-2; V gene: TRBV14; CDR3 protein: CASSLHDGYGGYTF
J gene: TRBJ2-5; V gene: TRBV29-1; CDR3 protein: CSVAGIICEQYF
J gene: TRBJ2-3; V gene: TRBV28; CDR3 protein: CASSAGAADTQYF
J gene: TRBJ2-1; V gene: TRBV12-3/TRBV12-4; CDR3 protein: CASSLVTGSRYNEQFF
J gene: TRBJ1-2; V gene: TRBV12-3/TRBV12-4; CDR3 protein: CASSSDYGTEDFHYGYTF
J gene: TRBJ2-5; V gene: TRBV5-1; CDR3 protein: CASSTKLATRGETQYF
J gene: TRBJ2-5; V gene: TRBV15; CDR3 protein: CATSILAGETQYF
J gene: TRBJ2-3; V gene: TRBV10-3; CDR3 protein: CAISESAGADTQYF
J gene: TRBJ2-7; V gene: TRBV18; CDR3 protein: CASSPSEVNEQYF
J gene: TRBJ2-5; V gene: TRBV6-6; CDR3 protein: CASRGDWEETQYF
J gene: TRBJ1-4; V gene: TRBV20-1; CDR3 protein: CSARQSTNEKLFF
J gene: TRBJ2-1; V gene: TRBV7-3; CDR3 protein: CASSVREYNEQFF
J gene: TRBJ2-1; V gene: TRBV6-6; CDR3 protein: CASSYEGGRNEQFF
J gene: TRBJ1-4; V gene: TRBV10-3; CDR3 protein: CAITDGVEKLFF
J gene: TRBJ2-1; V gene: TRBV7-3; CDR3 protein: CASSSGLADPNEQFF
J gene: TRBJ1-2; V gene: TRBV20-1; CDR3 protein: CSARDPTETNYGCTF
J gene: .; V gene: TRBV6-6; CDR3 protein: CASSYGGAGEINIQYF
J gene: TRBJ1-2; V gene: TRBV20-1; CDR3 protein: CSAKAGNGYTF
J gene: TRBJ2-7; V gene: TRBV13; CDR3 protein: CASSLRRETLNEQYF
J gene: TRBJ1-2; V gene: TRBV5-1; CDR3 protein: CASSLEGSIYGYTF
J gene: TRBJ2-4; V gene: TRBV20-1; CDR3 protein: CSARVDRGRGEQYF
J gene: TRBJ1-1; V gene: TRBV30; CDR3 protein: CAWGGTVADTEAFF
J gene: TRBJ2-7; V gene: TRBV3-1; CDR3 protein: CTSSQESGSYEQYF
J gene: TRBJ2-3; V gene: TRBV24-1; CDR3 protein: CATSGRGSTDTQYF
J gene: TRBJ2-5; V gene: TRBV6-1; CDR3 protein: CASIHRDPRDEQYF
J gene: TRBJ2-3; V gene: TRBV20-1; CDR3 protein: CSASGLTRTDTQYF
J gene: TRBJ1-6; V gene: TRBV6-6; CDR3 protein: CASWDSQSYNSPLHF
J gene: TRBJ2-7; V gene: TRBV4-1; CDR3 protein: CASSQGGENEQYF
J gene: .; V gene: TRBV10-2; CDR3 protein: CASSVPNYNEQYF
J gene: TRBJ2-1; V gene: TRBV6-1; CDR3 protein: CASAGLAIYNEQFF
J gene: TRBJ1-2; V gene: TRBV15; CDR3 protein: CATSRADPRQGRVDGYTF
J gene: TRBJ2-7; V gene: TRBV6-2/TRBV6-3; CDR3 protein: CASRRTAGGFYEQYF
J gene: TRBJ2-7; V gene: TRBV3-1; CDR3 protein: CASSPVASGSLEQYF
J gene: TRBJ2-4; V gene: TRBV7-2; CDR3 protein: CASGPGGGVTIQYF
J gene: TRBJ2-1; V gene: TRBV20-1; CDR3 protein: CSARSGVSSAYNEQFF
J gene: TRBJ1-5; V gene: TRBV10-3; CDR3 protein: CAISETGPVEQPQHF
J gene: TRBJ2-7; V gene: TRBV9; CDR3 protein: CASSVGDDTYEQYF
J gene: TRBJ2-1; V gene: TRBV11-3; CDR3 protein: CASSSTSGREPRNEQFF
J gene: TRBJ2-1; V gene: TRBV2; CDR3 protein: CASSKATLAGATSSYNEQFF
J gene: TRBJ2-7; V gene: TRBV7-9; CDR3 protein: CASGQPSPYEQYF
J gene: .; V gene: TRBV14; CDR3 protein: CASSLVDRDLREQYF
J gene: TRBJ1-2; V gene: TRBV20-1; CDR3 protein: CSAPTGGAGAYGYTF
J gene: TRBJ1-1; V gene: TRBV7-9; CDR3 protein: CASSSGLLEAFF
J gene: TRBJ2-4; V gene: TRBV25-1; CDR3 protein: CASSWTGMDIQYF
J gene: TRBJ1-1; V gene: TRBV29-1; CDR3 protein: CSVARQLLNTEAFF
J gene: TRBJ2-7; V gene: TRBV20-1; CDR3 protein: CSARKQTSGGYGQYF
J gene: TRBJ2-3; V gene: TRBV27; CDR3 protein: CASSLPRRTDTQYF
J gene: TRBJ2-3; V gene: TRBV9; CDR3 protein: CASSRQADTQYF
J gene: TRBJ1-2; V gene: TRBV6-1; CDR3 protein: CASSVATPDMRGQIYGYTF